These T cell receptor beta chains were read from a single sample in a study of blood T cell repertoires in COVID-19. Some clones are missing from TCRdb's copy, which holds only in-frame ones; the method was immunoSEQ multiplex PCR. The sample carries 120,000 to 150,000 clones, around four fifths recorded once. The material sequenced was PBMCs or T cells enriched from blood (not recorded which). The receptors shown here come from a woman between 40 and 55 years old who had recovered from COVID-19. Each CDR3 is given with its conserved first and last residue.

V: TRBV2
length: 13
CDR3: CASSDRGYNEQFF

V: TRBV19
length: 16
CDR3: CASSLGLAGGQETQYF

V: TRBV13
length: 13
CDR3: CASSLRDRGEAFF

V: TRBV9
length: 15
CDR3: CASSATGKENTEAFF

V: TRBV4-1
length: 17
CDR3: CASSQEGWDRGNDEQYF

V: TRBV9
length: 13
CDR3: CASSVFGPETQYF

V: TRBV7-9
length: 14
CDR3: CASSSTVSGNTIYF

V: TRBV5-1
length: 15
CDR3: CASSLGWTNSYEQYF

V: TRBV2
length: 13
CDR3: CASSQGPGTEAFF

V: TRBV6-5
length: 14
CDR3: CASSYSRYGQPQHF

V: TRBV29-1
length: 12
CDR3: CSTRGRDTEAFF

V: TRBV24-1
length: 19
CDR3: CATSDPTPDREGENEKLFF

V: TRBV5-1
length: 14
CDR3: CASSLARREDTQYF

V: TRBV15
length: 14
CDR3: CATSRDGGGDTIYF

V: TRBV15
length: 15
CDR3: CATSRDPGTVYGYTF

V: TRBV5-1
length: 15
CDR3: CASSLAQGANYGYTF